These 9 T cell receptor beta chains were all obtained from the same sample, sequenced in a study of T-cell memory formation after mild COVID-19. TCRdb redid the calling of the 5' RACE reads with MiXCR, one entry per CDR3 protein. The sample includes about 350,000 distinct CDR3 sequences, 20% to 25% of them seen just once. The sequenced sample was PBMCs or a T cell subset sorted from them (not recorded which). The receptor set was obtained from a man aged 18 to 35 who had mild COVID-19 (a few samples of this study predate the infection). Cell type and time point are not known.

In this sample, this clonotype turned up many times. The V and J genes are TRBV5-1 and TRBJ1-1, with 7 bases fitting TRBD1. Germline CDR1 reads SGHRS; CDR2 reads YFSETQ. V shed 7 bases and J 8 bases; nucleotides not matched to a gene: 14. This CDR3 spans 14 amino acids. CDR3: CASGSSQGQLEAFF. The CDR3 region has the DNA TGCGCCAGCGGATCCTCCCAGGGACAGCTCGAAGCTTTCTTT.

This clonotype was recorded a few times. Possible read error: a much larger clone is one base away. The J gene is TRBJ2-1, the V gene TRBV5-1, with D unclear. Germline CDR1 is SGHRS and CDR2 is YFSETQ. This CDR3 has 13 residues. The CDR3 DNA follows: TGCGCCAGAAGCTTGCCGCCGATGGATGAGCAGTTCTTC. Translating it yields CARSLPPMDEQFF.

This rearrangement joins TRBV4-1 to TRBJ2-5; D assignment may be TRBD1 or TRBD2 (5 bases each). The CDR3 loop spans 15 amino acids. The V gene lost 4 bases and the J gene lost 2 bases, with 14 bases spanning the gap. The V gene's germline CDR1 is MGHRA and CDR2 YSYEKL. CDR3 sequence (DNA): TGCGCCAGCAGCCCCCCGGGACGGACGCAAGAGACCCAGTACTTC. Its translation: CASSPPGRTQETQYF.

This clonotype was picked up a small number of times. The chain links TRBV11-3 to TRBJ2-2, with TRBD2 as a possible D gene (6 bases). The CDR3 spans 14 residues. Trimming removed 5 bases at V and 3 bases at J, with 10 bases between. Germline V gene sequence: CDR1 SGHNT, CDR2 YENEEA. As DNA, the CDR3 is TGTGCCAGCAGCCCGCGGGACCACACCGGGGAGCTGTTTTTT. Its protein product is CASSPRDHTGELFF.

This clonotype occurred a few times. V and J are TRBV6-2 or TRBV6-3 and TRBJ2-1; 10 bases are shared with TRBD2. The trim removed 0 bases at V and 5 bases at J, leaving 4 bases unmatched. Germline CDR1 is MNHEY and CDR2 is SVGEGT. The CDR3 runs 16 residues. In DNA, the CDR3 is TGTGCCAGCAGTTACTCAGGACTAGCGGACCACAATGAGCAGTTCTTC. It yields the protein CASSYSGLADHNEQFF.

V and J are TRBV6-5 and TRBJ2-5; D remains unclear. Germline V gene sequence: CDR1 MNHEY, CDR2 SVGAGI. The CDR3 extends over 13 amino acids. V lost 4 bases to trimming and J lost 3 bases, with 9 bases between them. The CDR3 region has the DNA TGTGCCAGCAGTTTTAGCATGGAAGAGACCCAGTACTTC. This codes for CASSFSMEETQYF.

The CDR3 spells CASNQDGRNNEQFF. DNA of the CDR3: TGTGCCAGCAACCAAGACGGCCGAAACAATGAGCAGTTCTTC. V and J are TRBV28 and TRBJ2-1; the D is unclear. CDR1 is MDHEN and CDR2 is SYDVKM in the germline V gene. Trimming took 7 bases from V and 5 from J, leaving 15 bases between them. CDR3 length equals 14 residues.

The chain has TRBV9 and TRBJ2-2; D gene uncertain. CDR3 length: 12 residues. CDR1 is SGDLS, CDR2 YYNGEE, per germline. Deletions cut 4 bases from V and 7 bases from J, with 8 bases between. The CDR3 coding sequence is TGTGCCAGCAGCCTAATAGTCGGGGAGCTGTTTTTT. Translated: CASSLIVGELFF.

The chain has TRBV7-9 and TRBJ1-5; D is perhaps TRBD1 (5 bases). Germline loops: CDR1 SEHNR, CDR2 FQNEAQ (reference sequence). V lost 5 bases and J lost 5, with 13 bases in between. The CDR3 sequence is 14 residues long. CDR3 nucleotide sequence: TGTGCCAGCAGCCCTTCGGGGGGGGATCAGCCCCAGCATTTT. It translates to CASSPSGGDQPQHF.